This T cell receptor (beta chain) was captured by sequencing in a study of T cell clonality in common variable immunodeficiency. Study conclusions and caveats: Common variable immunodeficiency TCR beta sequences reportedly had fewer deletions and N-nucleotide insertions. Fewer TCRbeta clones were shared among CVID subjects than controls. CVID subjects had higher TCRbeta clonality than healthy controls, most marked in about a third.

This clone has only a few counts. Its antigen is unidentified. The read ends 3 residues early relative to the CDR3; the germline J gene fills the gap. Libraries were prepared by immunoSEQ multiplex PCR; TCRdb keeps only in-frame clonotypes and omits some of them. The record shows around 30,000 clones for this sample, with no singletons present. CDR3 length: 14 residues. The germline gives CDR1 SEHNR, CDR2 FQNEAQ (reference sequence). What was sequenced was peripheral blood mononuclear cells. V usage is TRBV7-9 and J usage is TRBJ1-2; D uncertain. The source of this sequence is a person between 18 and 75 years old in good health. The part of the CDR3 DNA that was read is TGTGCCAGCAGCTTAAATTCGATCGACTACGAC. Translating it yields CASSLNSIDYD. The complete CDR3 sequence is CASSLNSIDYDYTF.